This TCR beta chain came from a study of CD8 T cells in ankylosing spondylitis. This clonotype was observed at least ten times. The antigen is not known. General study results and limits: For ankylosing spondylitis blood, a TCR beta motif of roughly 8 highly homologous variants appeared characteristic. Significant enrichment of disease-linked clones was reported in matched ankylosing spondylitis synovial fluid. Some motif variants were previously reported in reactive arthritis synovial fluid and blood.

V lost 10 bases to trimming and J lost 2 bases, with 9 bases between them. In germline, CDR1 is MNHEY, CDR2 SVGEGT. The CDR3 contains 12 residues. TCRdb analysed the 5' RACE reads with MiXCR anew, one entry per CDR3 protein. The table lists about 190,000 distinct CDR3 sequences, 10% to 15% of them singletons. Material for sequencing was blood, either unsorted or a sorted T cell fraction (not recorded which). V is TRBV6-2 or TRBV6-3 and J is TRBJ1-5; D uncertain. The TCR was taken from a female donor with ankylosing spondylitis or in good health (not recorded which). CDR3 amino acids: CATKDGNQPQHF. Written as DNA, the CDR3 is TGTGCCACCAAGGACGGCAATCAGCCCCAGCATTTT.